Listed below are T cell receptor beta chains from one sample, sequenced in a study of T-cell reconstitution after alpha-beta-depleted transplantation in children. TCRdb fed the PCR reads into MiXCR, producing one record per CDR3 protein. The sample comprises 490,000 or so distinct CDR3 sequences, about 10% of which are singletons, and 2% to 2.5% rests with the top ten. Sequenced here: PBMCs, sampled before TCRalphabeta/CD19-depleted stem cell transplant. These receptors were collected from a child between 2 and 9 years old with inherited bone marrow failure, due to receive a stem cell transplant. CDR3s leave out the opening cysteine and the closing phenylalanine or tryptophan. Expanded clones are given a class, and other clones once, few, many or no size at all.

TRBV27	many	AATRQGAYNEQF
TRBV27	few	ASSLQGFTDTQY
TRBV28	few	ASRSRTSAYYEQY
TRBV25-1	many	ASLDIMNTEAF
TRBV2	few	ASMTGENTEAF
TRBV27	many	ASSLGRDFYEQY
TRBV7-8	.	ASSLPGFGYEQY
TRBV28	many	ASSLRGLKTQY
TRBV6-2/TRBV6-3	.	ASSPRHTQY
TRBV27	few	ASLTGGAGSPLH
TRBV15	many	ATSRLPTTPSLNEQF
TRBV6-1	.	ASSDLAGDEQF
TRBV5-8	many	ASGRTRRGDTQY
TRBV19	few	ASSEQQSSYEQY
TRBV4-3	few	ASSQGSQNSPLH